Listed here are 25 T cell receptor beta chains from one sample, sequenced in a study of CD8+ T cells in alopecia areata. Regarding treatment: oral pan-JAK inhibitor, 5-10 mg twice daily. Extraction and reverse transcription of RNA yielded cDNA as the sequencing template. Profiling relied on immunoSEQ multiplex PCR, and the TCRdb table lists in-frame clones only, not all of them. The sample shows about 270,000 clones, 60% of them seen only once. This sample comprised CD4+ T cells sorted from blood, obtained at roughly week 52, from a patient treated with tofacitinib. The receptors were sampled from a human donor with alopecia areata.

The rearrangement links TRBV7-2 to TRBJ2-1; the match to TRBD1 covers 12 bases. CDR3 length equals 13 residues. Germline CDR1 and CDR2: SGHTA and FQGNSA. The CDR3 coding sequence is TGTGCTGCTGGGGACAGGGGGCGGAATGAGCAGTTCTTC. Its translation is CAAGDRGRNEQFF.

The chain couples TRBV5-4 to TRBJ2-1; D gene unclear. Germline V gene data show CDR1 as SGHNT and CDR2 as YYREEE (reference sequence). This CDR3 has 15 residues. V lost 0 bases, J lost 4 bases, and 11 bases lay in between. CDR3 sequence reads: CASSLEWPLYNEQFF. The CDR3 bases are TGTGCCAGCAGCTTGGAGTGGCCCCTGTACAATGAGCAGTTCTTC. The whole variable domain, remainder taken from reference TRBV5-4 and TRBJ2-1, is ETGVTQSPTHLIKTRGQQVTLRCSSQSGHNTVSWYQQALGQGPQFIFQYYREEENGRGNFPPRFSGLQFPNYSSELNVNALELDDSALYLCASSLEWPLYNEQFFGPGTRLTVL.

The J gene is TRBJ2-7, the V gene TRBV5-4, with D unclear. The V end lost 3 bases, the J end lost 0 bases, and 4 bases lay between the germline ends. CDR3 length: 12 residues. Germline values: CDR1 SGHNT, CDR2 YYREEE (reference sequence). The CDR3 spells CASSSSSYEQYF. CDR3 sequence (DNA): TGTGCCAGCAGCTCGAGCTCCTACGAGCAGTACTTC.

The chain has TRBV9 and TRBJ2-6; possible D gene TRBD1, 5 bases. The germline V gene encodes CDR1 SGDLS and CDR2 YYNGEE. CDR3 size: 17 residues. The V gene lost 0 bases and the J gene lost 0 bases, with 10 bases spanning the gap. The CDR3 here is CASSVVGVTSGANVLTF. In DNA, the CDR3 is TGTGCCAGCAGCGTAGTAGGGGTTACCTCTGGGGCCAACGTCCTGACTTTC.

Only a few counts were recorded for this clone. The chain joins TRBV5-1 to TRBJ1-4; D unresolved. CDR1 is SGHRS, CDR2 YFSETQ, per germline. V was pared by 1 base and J by 7 bases, with 17 bases between. CDR3 length: 16 residues. Here the CDR3 DNA reads TGCGCCAGCAGCTTGTTCCGGCAGAAGACGGGTGAAAAACTGTTTTTT. This encodes CASSLFRQKTGEKLFF.

The CDR3 DNA sequence: TGCAGTGCAAAGGACAGAAATGAAGCTTTCTTT. This translates into CSAKDRNEAFF. The chain carries TRBV20-1 and TRBJ1-1; a weak D match, TRBD1 (6 bases). V dropped 6 bases and J dropped 7 bases, with 12 bases sitting between them. This CDR3 region has 11 residues. CDR1 is DFQATT and CDR2 is SNEGSKA in the germline V gene (reference sequence).

This clone appeared once. This chain connects TRBV2 to TRBJ2-7, with D tentatively TRBD2 (7 bases). V was shortened by 6 bases and J by 1 base, with 10 bases between the two germline ends. CDR1 SNHLY and CDR2 FYNNEI come from the germline V gene. The CDR3 consists of 13 residues. CDR3 nucleotide sequence: TGTGCCAGCAGGGGGGGGCTTTCCTACGAGCAGTACTTC. Its protein is CASRGGLSYEQYF. The full variable domain, rest sourced from reference TRBV2 and TRBJ2-7, is EPEVTQTPSHQVTQMGQEVILRCVPISNHLYFYWYRQILGQKVEFLVSFYNNEISEKSEIFDDQFSVERPDGSNFTLKIRSTKLEDSAMYFCASRGGLSYEQYFGPGTRLTVT.

Only one count was recorded for this clone. The V and J genes are TRBV29-1 and TRBJ1-2; a weak D match, TRBD1 (5 bases). The CDR3 length is 14 residues. Germline assignment: CDR1 SQVTM and CDR2 ANQGSEA. Trimming shortened V by 0 bases and J by 6 bases, and 14 bases separated the two germline ends. For the CDR3, the DNA is TGCAGCGTTGAAGATTGGGGCAGGGTGGATGGCTACACCTTC. Translating gives CSVEDWGRVDGYTF.

The chain carries TRBV5-1 and TRBJ2-7, with TRBD1 matching 8 bases. Trimming cost V 0 bases and J 3 bases; bases outside gene matches: 2. CDR1 is SGHRS and CDR2 is YFSETQ in the germline V gene. This CDR3 region has 14 residues. The CDR3 DNA reads as TGCGCCAGCAGCTTGGGGGACAGGAACTACGAGCAGTACTTC. This codes for CASSLGDRNYEQYF.

This chain joins TRBV18 and TRBJ1-6, with D hard to call. This CDR3 has 16 residues. Deletions cut 5 bases from V and 7 bases from J, with 18 bases between. Germline assignment: CDR1 KGHSH and CDR2 LQKENI. The CDR3 region is CASSSVEAGLNSPLHF. For the CDR3, the DNA is TGTGCCAGCTCATCTGTCGAGGCCGGGTTAAATTCACCCCTCCACTTT.

The gene calls are TRBV25-1 and TRBJ1-2; D ambiguous. This CDR3 is 14 amino acids long. CDR1 MGHDK and CDR2 SYGVNS come from the germline V gene. Trimming left V 2 bases short and J 8 bases short, with 15 bases between. CDR3 amino acids: CASSEAAFPGGYTF. As DNA, the CDR3 is TGTGCCAGCAGTGAAGCCGCATTTCCGGGAGGCTACACCTTC.

This clone was detected only a few times. The CDR3 coding sequence is TGCGCCAGCAGCCAACTAGGGGGGGGAGGTAAAGCACCCTACGAGCAGTACTTC. Its protein is CASSQLGGGGKAPYEQYF. The chain links TRBV4-1 to TRBJ2-7, with a weak D call TRBD2 (7 bases). CDR1 is MGHRA, CDR2 YSYEKL, per germline. The CDR3 contains 18 residues. V lost 2 bases and J 2 bases, leaving 22 bases between the germline ends.

This clone was counted only a few times. The chain couples TRBV5-1 to TRBJ2-2; weak D call: TRBD2 (6 bases). V was cut by 8 bases and J by 8 bases, with 19 bases left in between. This CDR3 spans 14 amino acids. From germline, CDR1 is SGHRS and CDR2 YFSETQ. CDR3 DNA sequence: TGCGCCAGTAGACTAGATTGGTACGCTGGGGAGCTGTTTTTT. Its translation: CASRLDWYAGELFF.

This clone came up a few times. The chain has TRBV7-2 and TRBJ2-1; D ambiguous. Trimming took off 5 bases at V and 8 bases at J, with 10 bases between the two ends. This CDR3 has 12 residues. CDR1 SGHTA and CDR2 FQGNSA come from the germline V gene. In nucleotides, the CDR3 is TGTGCCAGCAGCCCCGGGCGGCATGAGCAGTTCTTC. Protein product: CASSPGRHEQFF.

This rearrangement joins TRBV30 to TRBJ2-3; D possibly corresponds to TRBD1 (5 bases). The CDR3 loop spans 14 amino acids. CDR1 GTSNPN and CDR2 SVGIG come from the germline V gene (reference sequence). With 2 bases removed from V and 1 base from J, the gap between germline ends came to 10 bases. This chain's CDR3 is CAWSLGAGTDTQYF. The CDR3 nucleotides read TGTGCCTGGAGTCTAGGGGCAGGCACAGATACGCAGTATTTT.

The chain recombines TRBV6-1 with TRBJ1-1, with D perhaps matching TRBD1 (5 bases). V was clipped by 3 bases and J by 4 bases, with 12 bases between them. Per the germline V gene, CDR1 is MNHNS and CDR2 is SASEGT. This CDR3 is 14 amino acids long. CDR3 coding DNA: TGTGCCAGCAGTGACAGGGTCGGTGTCACTGAAGCTTTCTTT. Translation: CASSDRVGVTEAFF.

The chain carries TRBV6-1 and TRBJ2-5; D remains ambiguous. The V gene lost 7 bases and the J gene lost 5 bases, with 14 bases spanning the gap. The CDR3 runs to 13 residues. Germline values: CDR1 MNHNS, CDR2 SASEGT. CDR3: CASTVGGLETQYF. The DNA for the CDR3 is TGTGCCAGCACGGTGGGTGGTTTGGAGACCCAGTACTTC.

On this clone itself: The identical CDR3 is also encoded by other nucleotide sequences in the sample. The rearrangement joins TRBV5-1 to TRBJ2-5; D call uncertain. Trimming cost V 4 bases and J 5 bases, with 9 bases left between them. Germline V lookup: CDR1 SGHRS, CDR2 YFSETQ. This CDR3 contains 12 residues. CDR3 bases: TGCGCCAGCAGCGCCCAAGGGGAGACCCAGTACTTC. Amino acids: CASSAQGETQYF.

The chain links TRBV30 to TRBJ1-2, with unresolved D. Germline CDR1 and CDR2: GTSNPN and SVGIG (reference sequence). The CDR3 sequence is 12 residues long. V was cut by 4 bases and J by 3 bases, with 9 bases left in between. CDR3: CAWIGSDYGYTF. CDR3 DNA sequence: TGTGCCTGGATCGGCAGCGACTATGGCTACACCTTC.

This clone was observed a single time. The genes are TRBV9 and TRBJ2-1, with a possible D match to TRBD2 (6 bases). The CDR3 sequence is 14 residues long. Per the germline V gene, CDR1 is SGDLS and CDR2 is YYNGEE. With 3 bases removed from V and 4 bases from J, the gap between germline ends came to 11 bases. The CDR3 DNA reads as TGTGCCAGCAGCGCTGGTGGGGGGTACAATGAGCAGTTCTTC. It translates to CASSAGGGYNEQFF.

The chain links TRBV25-1 to TRBJ1-6; possible D gene TRBD1, 6 bases. Trimming took 4 bases from V and 9 from J, leaving 16 bases between them. In germline, CDR1 is MGHDK, CDR2 SYGVNS. This CDR3 contains 15 residues. CDR3 coding DNA: TGTGCCAGCAGTGCTCCGGTACAGGGTGGTTCACCCCTCCACTTT. Protein sequence: CASSAPVQGGSPLHF.

V is TRBV5-1 and J is TRBJ2-2; 8 bases fit TRBD1. Germline V gives CDR1 SGHRS, CDR2 YFSETQ. CDR3 length equals 13 residues. V was pared by 5 bases and J by 6 bases, with 3 bases of the junction left unmatched. The CDR3 loop reads CASRDRVPGELFF. In DNA form, the CDR3 reads TGCGCCAGCAGGGACAGGGTCCCCGGGGAGCTGTTTTTT.

The V gene is TRBV4-3, the J gene TRBJ2-3; no clear D gene. This CDR3 has 15 amino acids. In germline, CDR1 is LGHNA, CDR2 YSLEER. V dropped 2 bases and J dropped 0 bases, with 9 bases sitting between them. CDR3 in DNA: TGCGCCAGCAGCCAAAGACACACTAGCACAGATACGCAGTATTTT. It codes for CASSQRHTSTDTQYF.

The chain's CDR3 is CASSLRGEQFF. CDR3 coding DNA: TGTGCCAGCAGCTTGCGAGGAGAGCAGTTCTTC. This chain joins TRBV5-6 and TRBJ2-1; the D is unclear. Trimming cost V 1 base and J 10 bases, with 6 bases left between them. This CDR3 spans 11 amino acids. Germline loops: CDR1 SGHDT, CDR2 YYEEEE.

The sample holds a few counts of this clone. This sequence joins TRBV19 and TRBJ1-1; TRBD1 is a possible D gene (5 bases). Germline CDR1 LNHDA, CDR2 SQIVND (reference sequence). This CDR3 is 15 amino acids long. The V end was cut by 2 bases, the J end by 0 bases, with 10 bases between. This chain's CDR3 is CASSILGRMNTEAFF. The DNA of the CDR3 is TGTGCCAGTAGTATATTGGGGCGGATGAACACTGAAGCTTTCTTT.